The T cell receptor (beta chain) described here comes from a study of PD-1 blockade in mismatch repair-deficient tumors. The time point was: roughly 10-day in vitro stimulation with candidate neoantigen peptide 6. Several ELISpot-reactive neoantigen peptides each drove a roughly 10-day in vitro stimulation. Using immunoSEQ multiplex PCR, the repertoire was profiled, and TCRdb retains in-frame clones only, with some absent. Of roughly 14,000 clones in the sample, more than 85% are singletons; the top ten hold approximately 4.3%. The CDR3 totals 15 residues. J gave up 4 bases and V 1 base, and 1 base lay outside the gene matches. The germline V gene has CDR1 SGHVS and CDR2 FNYEAQ. With regard to this clone: Its cognate antigen is unknown.

The chain combines TRBV7-6 with TRBJ2-5; 12 nucleotides agree with TRBD2. The TCR sequence derives from an adult with mismatch repair-deficient cancer. The sample here was cells cultured in vitro, taken from a patient treated with pembrolizumab. CDR3 loop: CASSLVGLAGETQYF. The CDR3 region has the DNA TGTGCCAGCAGCTTAGTGGGACTAGCGGGAGAGACCCAGTACTTC.